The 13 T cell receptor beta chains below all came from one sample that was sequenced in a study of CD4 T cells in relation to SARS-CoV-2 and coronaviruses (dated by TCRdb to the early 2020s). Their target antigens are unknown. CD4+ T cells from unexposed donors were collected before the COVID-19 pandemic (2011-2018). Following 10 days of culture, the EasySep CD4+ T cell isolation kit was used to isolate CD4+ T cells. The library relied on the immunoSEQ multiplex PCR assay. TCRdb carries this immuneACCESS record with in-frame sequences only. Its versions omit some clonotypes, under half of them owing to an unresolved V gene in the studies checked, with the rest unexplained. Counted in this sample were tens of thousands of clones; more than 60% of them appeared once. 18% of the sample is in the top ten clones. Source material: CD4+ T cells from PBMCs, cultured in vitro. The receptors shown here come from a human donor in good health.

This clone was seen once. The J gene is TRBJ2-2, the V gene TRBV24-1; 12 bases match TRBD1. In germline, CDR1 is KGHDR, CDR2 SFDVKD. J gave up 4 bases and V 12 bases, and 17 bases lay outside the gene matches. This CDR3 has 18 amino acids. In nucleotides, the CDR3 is TGTGCCGAAAGGCCGGGACAGGGGGCTAATGGAGGCACCGGGGAGCTGTTTTTT. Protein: CAERPGQGANGGTGELFF.

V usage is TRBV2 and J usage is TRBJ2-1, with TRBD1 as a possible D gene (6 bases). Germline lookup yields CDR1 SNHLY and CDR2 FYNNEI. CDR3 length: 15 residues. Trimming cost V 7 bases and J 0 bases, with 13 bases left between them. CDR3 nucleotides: TGTGCCAGCAAGGTCAGGGGACCCTCCTACAATGAGCAGTTCTTC. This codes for CASKVRGPSYNEQFF. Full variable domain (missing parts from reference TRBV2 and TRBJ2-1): EPEVTQTPSHQVTQMGQEVILRCVPISNHLYFYWYRQILGQKVEFLVSFYNNEISEKSEIFDDQFSVERPDGSNFTLKIRSTKLEDSAMYFCASKVRGPSYNEQFFGPGTRLTVL.

Written as DNA, the CDR3 is TGTGCCAGCAGTTTATACCCTAGCGGGAGCGCCGGGGGAGAGACCCAGTACTTC. This gives the protein CASSLYPSGSAGGETQYF. The chain has TRBV27 and TRBJ2-5; 10 nucleotides align to TRBD2. Germline assignment: CDR1 MNHEY and CDR2 SMNVEV (reference sequence). The CDR3 has 18 amino acids. After removal of 1 base from V and 4 bases from J, the junction contained 12 bases not matched to a gene.

CDR3 DNA sequence: TGTGCCAGCGGTACCTATGGGCTAGATACGCAGTATTTT. This sequence encodes CASGTYGLDTQYF. The rearrangement joins TRBV27 to TRBJ2-3; D is unresolved. Per the germline V gene, CDR1 is MNHEY and CDR2 is SMNVEV (reference sequence). The CDR3 sequence is 13 residues long. V was cut by 8 bases and J by 5 bases, with 14 bases left in between.

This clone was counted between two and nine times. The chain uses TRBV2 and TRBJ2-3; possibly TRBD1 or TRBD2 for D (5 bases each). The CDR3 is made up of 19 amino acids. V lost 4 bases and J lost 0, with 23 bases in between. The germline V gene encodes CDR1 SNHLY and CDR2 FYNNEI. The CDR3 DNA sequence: TGTGCCAGCAGTGCCCAGGGCCCTACGAGGGTAGCAAGCACAGATACGCAGTATTTT. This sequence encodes CASSAQGPTRVASTDTQYF. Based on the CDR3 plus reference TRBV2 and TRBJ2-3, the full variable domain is EPEVTQTPSHQVTQMGQEVILRCVPISNHLYFYWYRQILGQKVEFLVSFYNNEISEKSEIFDDQFSVERPDGSNFTLKIRSTKLEDSAMYFCASSAQGPTRVASTDTQYFGPGTRLTVL.

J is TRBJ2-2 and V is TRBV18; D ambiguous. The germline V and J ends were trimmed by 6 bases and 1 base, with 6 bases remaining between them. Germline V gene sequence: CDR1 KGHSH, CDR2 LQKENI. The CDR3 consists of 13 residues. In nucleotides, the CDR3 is TGTGCCAGCTCGGCCGGGAACACCGGGGAGCTGTTTTTT. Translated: CASSAGNTGELFF.

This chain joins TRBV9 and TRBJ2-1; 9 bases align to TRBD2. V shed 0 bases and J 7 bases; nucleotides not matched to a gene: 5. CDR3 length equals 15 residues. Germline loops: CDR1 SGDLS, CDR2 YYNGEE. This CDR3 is CASSVVAGVPNEQFF. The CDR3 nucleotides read TGTGCCAGCAGCGTAGTAGCGGGAGTACCGAATGAGCAGTTCTTC.

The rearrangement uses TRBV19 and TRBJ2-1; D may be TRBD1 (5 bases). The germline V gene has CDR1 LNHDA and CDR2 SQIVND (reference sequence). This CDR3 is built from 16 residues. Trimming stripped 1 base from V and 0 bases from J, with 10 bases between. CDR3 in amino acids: CASSIVTGASYNEQFF. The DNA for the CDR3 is TGTGCCAGTAGTATAGTTACAGGTGCCTCCTACAATGAGCAGTTCTTC.

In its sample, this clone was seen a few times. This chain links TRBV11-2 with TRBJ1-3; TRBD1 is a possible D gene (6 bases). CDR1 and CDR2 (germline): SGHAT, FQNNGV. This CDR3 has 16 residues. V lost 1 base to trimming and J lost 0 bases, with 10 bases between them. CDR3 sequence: CASSLAGRGSGNTIYF. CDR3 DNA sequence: TGTGCCAGCAGCTTAGCCGGCAGGGGCTCTGGAAACACCATATATTTT.

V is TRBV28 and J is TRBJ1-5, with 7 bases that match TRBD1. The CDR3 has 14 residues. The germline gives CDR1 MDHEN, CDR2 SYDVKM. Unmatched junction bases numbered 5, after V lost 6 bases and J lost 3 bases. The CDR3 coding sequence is TGTGCCAGCAGCAACACAGGGGCCAATCAGCCCCAGCATTTT. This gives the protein CASSNTGANQPQHF.

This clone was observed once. This CDR3 is CASSTRGSGDSYNEQFF. The CDR3, as DNA: TGTGCCAGTAGTACCCGGGGGAGCGGAGACTCCTACAATGAGCAGTTCTTC. This chain links TRBV19 with TRBJ2-1; D is perhaps TRBD2 (6 bases). V gave up 4 bases and J gave up 0 bases, with 16 bases separating them. Germline CDR1 reads LNHDA; CDR2 reads SQIVND (reference sequence). The CDR3 has 17 amino acids.

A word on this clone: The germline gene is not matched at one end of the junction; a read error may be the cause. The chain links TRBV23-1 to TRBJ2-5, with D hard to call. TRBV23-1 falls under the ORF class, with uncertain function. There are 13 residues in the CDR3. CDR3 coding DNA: TGCGCCAGCAGTCCTCGGACCTTTCTAACCCTGTACTTC. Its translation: CASSPRTFLTLYF.

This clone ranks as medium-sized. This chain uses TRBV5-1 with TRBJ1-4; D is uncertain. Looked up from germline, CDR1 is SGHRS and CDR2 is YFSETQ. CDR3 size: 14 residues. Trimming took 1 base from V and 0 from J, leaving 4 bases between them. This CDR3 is CASSLSSTNEKLFF. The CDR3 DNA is TGCGCCAGCAGCTTGAGCTCAACTAATGAAAAACTGTTTTTT.